This TCR beta chain came from a study of blood T cell repertoires in COVID-19. In the source study's methods: Scientists estimated how many nucleated cells there were by amplifying reference gene primers. TCRdb keeps only in-frame clones here, not all; method: immunoSEQ multiplex PCR. V and J calls and clone size come straight from that table; D and trimming were deduced from the DNA. This repertoire shows about 140,000 clones, about four fifths found once; its top ten account for over 7%. Trimming took 1 base from V and 3 from J, leaving 8 bases between them. CDR1 and CDR2 from the germline V gene are SGHAT and FQNNGV. CDR3 length: 14 amino acids. This clone came up once. The sample carries other DNA sequences with the same CDR3.

The chain has TRBV11-2 and TRBJ2-3; tentative D call: TRBD1 (6 bases). The sequencing input was peripheral blood. This TCR derives from a human donor in a cohort sampled during active COVID-19. In nucleotides, the CDR3 is TGTGCCAGCAGCTTAGGAGGACAGACAGATACGCAGTATTTT. This codes for CASSLGGQTDTQYF. Complete variable domain (other parts from reference TRBV11-2 and TRBJ2-3): EAGVAQSPRYKIIEKRQSVAFWCNPISGHATLYWYQQILGQGPKLLIQFQNNGVVDDSQLPKDRFSAERLKGVDSTLKIQPAKLEDSAVYLCASSLGGQTDTQYFGPGTRLTVL.